This T cell receptor (beta chain) was profiled in a study of T cells in Graves' hyperthyroidism and ophthalmopathy. Looking at the study overall: Peripheral blood was obtained at initial diagnosis, preceding any treatment.

General study points: Prediction of ophthalmopathy progression came a median around 6.5 months pre-onset. The majority of expanded thyroid clonotypes above 0.001 also appeared in blood.

TCR beta CDR3 regions were amplified from RNA. An initial round of RT-PCR targeting the TCR CDR3 relied on the HTBI primer set. TCRdb used MiXCR to reprocess the multiplex PCR reads, holding one entry per CDR3 protein. The sample has some 800,000 distinct CDR3 sequences; around 38% are singletons. This clonotype has only a few counts. The antigen remains undetermined. Exclusion followed for patients with uncontrolled infection, other autoimmune disease, pregnancy or lactation. The CDR3 totals 13 residues. V lost 1 base and J 6 bases, leaving 6 bases between the germline ends. CDR1 and CDR2 from the germline V gene are SNHLY and FYNNEI.

Material: blood. The TCR comes from a young man with Graves' hyperthyroidism. The genes are TRBV2 and TRBJ2-2, with D perhaps matching TRBD2 (6 bases). This CDR3 is CASSEGEAGELFF. DNA of the CDR3: TGTGCCAGCAGTGAAGGGGAGGCCGGGGAGCTGTTTTTT.